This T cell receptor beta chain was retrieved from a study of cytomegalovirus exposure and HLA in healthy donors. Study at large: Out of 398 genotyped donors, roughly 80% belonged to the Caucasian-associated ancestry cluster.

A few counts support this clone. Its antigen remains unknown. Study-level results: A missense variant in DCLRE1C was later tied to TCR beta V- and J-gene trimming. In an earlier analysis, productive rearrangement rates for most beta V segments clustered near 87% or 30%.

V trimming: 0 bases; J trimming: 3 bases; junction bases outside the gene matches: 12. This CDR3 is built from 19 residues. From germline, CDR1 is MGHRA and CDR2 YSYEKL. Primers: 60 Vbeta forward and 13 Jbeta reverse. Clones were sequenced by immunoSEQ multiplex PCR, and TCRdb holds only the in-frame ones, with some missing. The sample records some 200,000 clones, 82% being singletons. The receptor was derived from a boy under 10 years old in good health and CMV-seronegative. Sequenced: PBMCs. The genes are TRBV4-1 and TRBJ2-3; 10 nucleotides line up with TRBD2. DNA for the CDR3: TGCGCCAGCAGCCAAGATATGGCTAGCGGGGGAGGCGGGACAGATACGCAGTATTTT. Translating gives CASSQDMASGGGGTDTQYF.